Reported below is one T cell receptor beta chain. Trimming took 2 bases from V and 0 from J, leaving 12 bases between them. Germline loops: CDR1 SGHTA, CDR2 FQGTGA. The CDR3 has 16 amino acids. In the source study's methods: Amplification of reference gene primers was used by the study to estimate nucleated cell counts. The method was immunoSEQ multiplex PCR; TCRdb's version includes in-frame clones alone and lacks a portion of them. The V and J calls and clone size come from that table; D and trimming were worked out from the DNA. The data show roughly 170,000 clones, over 65% seen once. The data stem from a study of blood T cell repertoires in COVID-19. Study as a whole: The cDNA or gDNA used as material had been derived from T cells, B-cell-depleted T cells, or PBMCs.

Two negative PCRs, clearance, or symptom resolution were required of recovered Cohort 3 donors. The sequencing input was PBMCs or T cells enriched from blood (not recorded which). This chain joins TRBV7-3 and TRBJ2-3; a weak D match, TRBD2 (6 bases). This sequence was found in a woman aged 50 to 65 who had recovered from COVID-19. The CDR3 loop is CASSLGRGVSTDTQYF. The CDR3 region has the DNA TGTGCCAGCAGCTTAGGACGCGGGGTGAGCACAGATACGCAGTATTTT.